What follows are 24 T cell receptor beta chains derived from one specimen sequenced in a study of blood T cell repertoires in COVID-19. Data came from immunoSEQ multiplex PCR; TCRdb stores just in-frame clones and leaves some out. Here the sample spans over 100,000 clones, 75% to 90% being singletons. The specimen sequenced was peripheral blood. The receptors come from a man in his 70s with acute or convalescent COVID-19.

The sample holds one count of this clone. This chain links TRBV28 with TRBJ1-1, with 9 positions matching TRBD1. Germline V CDR1 and CDR2: MDHEN, SYDVKM. The CDR3 is 14 residues long. V lost 5 bases to trimming and J lost 5 bases; unmatched junction nucleotides: 6. The CDR3 bases are TGTGCCAGCAGTCTAGGACAGGGGTGGACTGAAGCTTTCTTT. Protein product: CASSLGQGWTEAFF.

V is TRBV5-1 and J is TRBJ2-1; 11 positions agree with TRBD2. Trimming took 6 bases from V and 7 from J; bases not matched to a gene: 12. The germline CDR1 and CDR2 sequences are SGHRS and YFSETQ. CDR3 length: 16 amino acids. The CDR3 loop is CASTILTSGGGNEQFF. CDR3 nucleotide sequence: TGCGCCAGCACCATTTTAACTAGCGGGGGAGGAAATGAGCAGTTCTTC.

V is TRBV18 and J is TRBJ1-1, with TRBD1 as a possible D gene (5 bases). Germline V lookup: CDR1 KGHSH, CDR2 LQKENI. Trimming removed 0 bases at V and 8 bases at J, with 13 bases between. The CDR3 has 14 amino acids. The CDR3 here is CASSPPAPPGEAFF. The CDR3 nucleotides are TGTGCCAGCTCACCACCGGCCCCTCCAGGGGAAGCTTTCTTT.

This rearrangement joins TRBV10-3 to TRBJ2-2, with 7 positions matching TRBD2. CDR3 length: 13 residues. After removal of 10 bases from V and 4 bases from J, the junction contained 6 bases not matched to a gene. Germline values: CDR1 ENHRY, CDR2 SYGVKD. CDR3 sequence reads: CATRGDGTGELFF. CDR3 nucleotide sequence: TGTGCCACCCGGGGGGACGGCACCGGGGAGCTGTTTTTT.

This clone was recorded only once. The rearrangement uses TRBV14 and TRBJ1-1, with 7 bases fitting TRBD1. J gave up 7 bases and V 0 bases, and 2 bases lay outside the gene matches. The CDR3 totals 13 residues. Germline loops: CDR1 SGHDN, CDR2 FVKESK. CDR3 nucleotide sequence: TGTGCCAGCAGCCAAGATAGGACAGGTGAAGCTTTCTTT. Amino acids: CASSQDRTGEAFF.

The chain carries TRBV27 and TRBJ1-6; no reliable D call. Trimming took 1 base from V and 5 from J, leaving 12 bases between them. This CDR3 is built from 16 residues. The germline V gene has CDR1 MNHEY and CDR2 SMNVEV (reference sequence). The CDR3: CASSLWRVKNNSPLHF. CDR3 in DNA: TGTGCCAGCAGTTTATGGAGGGTCAAGAATAATTCACCCCTCCACTTT.

The genes are TRBV5-4 and TRBJ2-7; 8 positions match TRBD2. J was trimmed by 0 bases and V by 4 bases; bases with no gene match: 9. This CDR3 region has 16 residues. The germline V gene has CDR1 SGHNT and CDR2 YYREEE (reference sequence). The CDR3 DNA sequence: TGTGCCAGCAGCCGGGGGGGAACCGAAAGCTCCTACGAGCAGTACTTC. Translation gives CASSRGGTESSYEQYF.

The rearrangement links TRBV28 to TRBJ1-2, with D tentatively TRBD1 (6 bases). V lost 2 bases, J lost 8 bases, and 12 bases lay in between. The CDR3 contains 13 residues. The germline V gene encodes CDR1 MDHEN and CDR2 SYDVKM. CDR3 DNA: TGTGCCAGCAGTTTAAACAGGGCAGGGGGCTACACCTTC. This codes for CASSLNRAGGYTF.

The CDR3 nucleotides are TGTGCCAGCACGGGGGAGCGCAATCAGCCCCAGCATTTT. This sequence encodes CASTGERNQPQHF. The chain joins TRBV12-3 or TRBV12-4 to TRBJ1-5; D is possibly TRBD1 (5 bases). This CDR3 spans 13 amino acids. Between the trimmed V and J ends, which lost 7 bases and 2 bases, there was a span of 9 bases.

CDR3 nucleotide sequence: TGTGCTAGTGGTTCACCAGGGTCTGAAGCTTTCTTT. Protein product: CASGSPGSEAFF. The V call is TRBV12-5, the J call TRBJ1-1; a possible D gene is TRBD1 (5 bases). The V end lost 4 bases, the J end lost 6 bases, and 9 bases lay between the germline ends. Looked up from germline, CDR1 is LGHNT and CDR2 is FRNRAP. This CDR3 spans 12 amino acids.

The V call is TRBV5-4, the J call TRBJ2-3; 15 bases fit TRBD2. The ends lost 2 bases at V and 3 bases at J; junction bases unmatched: 4. Germline lookup yields CDR1 SGHNT and CDR2 YYREEE (reference sequence). This CDR3 is 17 amino acids long. The CDR3 region has the DNA TGTGCCAGCAGCTTACGGACTAGCGGGAGGGGAACAGATACGCAGTATTTT. Translating gives CASSLRTSGRGTDTQYF.

V gene TRBV10-3 combines with J gene TRBJ2-3; 7 bases fit TRBD1. Looked up from germline, CDR1 is ENHRY and CDR2 is SYGVKD. V dropped 6 bases and J dropped 2; count of bases not matched to a gene: 5. The CDR3 length is 14 residues. This CDR3 is CAIRDRDDTDTQYF. The CDR3 region has the DNA TGTGCCATCAGAGACAGGGACGACACAGATACGCAGTATTTT.

This clone was counted between two and nine times. The chain is built from TRBV6-6 and TRBJ2-2; D call uncertain. The CDR3 has 15 residues. Germline V lookup: CDR1 MNHNY, CDR2 SVGAGI (reference sequence). Trimming took off 0 bases at V and 7 bases at J, with 12 bases between the two ends. CDR3 region: CASSYSAPQSGELFF. The CDR3 coding sequence is TGTGCCAGCAGTTACTCGGCCCCTCAAAGCGGGGAGCTGTTTTTT.

This clone came up once. The chain links TRBV19 to TRBJ2-2, with D possibly TRBD1 on 6 matching bases. V lost 9 bases to trimming and J lost 0 bases, with 14 bases between them. The CDR3 contains 15 residues. CDR1 is LNHDA, CDR2 SQIVND, per germline (reference sequence). CDR3 amino acids: CASLRRTANTGELFF. Written as DNA, the CDR3 is TGTGCCAGCTTGAGAAGGACAGCGAACACCGGGGAGCTGTTTTTT.

The rearrangement links TRBV9 to TRBJ2-7; the D gene is possibly TRBD2 (6 bases). Trimming left V 0 bases short and J 4 bases short, with 14 bases between. CDR1 and CDR2 from the germline V gene are SGDLS and YYNGEE. The CDR3 consists of 15 residues. The CDR3 loop reads CASSVGPGEEYEQYF. In DNA, the CDR3 is TGTGCCAGCAGCGTAGGACCGGGAGAGGAATACGAGCAGTACTTC.

This chain links TRBV24-1 with TRBJ1-1, with D perhaps TRBD1 (6 bases). V was shortened by 7 bases and J by 0 bases, with 8 bases between the two germline ends. The CDR3 is 13 amino acids. In germline, CDR1 is KGHDR, CDR2 SFDVKD. CDR3 region: CATRGAMNTEAFF. DNA for the CDR3: TGTGCCACCAGGGGGGCCATGAACACTGAAGCTTTCTTT.

The chain is built from TRBV2 and TRBJ2-6, with D perhaps matching TRBD1 (5 bases). The germline V and J ends were trimmed by 6 bases and 0 bases, with 6 bases remaining between them. The CDR3 runs 14 residues. The germline V gene encodes CDR1 SNHLY and CDR2 FYNNEI. CDR3 sequence: CASRQDSGANVLTF. Here the CDR3 DNA reads TGTGCCAGCAGACAGGACTCTGGGGCCAACGTCCTGACTTTC.

V usage is TRBV30 and J usage is TRBJ1-1, with D unclear. CDR3 length equals 12 residues. V was clipped by 4 bases and J by 4 bases, with 10 bases between them. In germline, CDR1 is GTSNPN, CDR2 SVGIG (reference sequence). CDR3 residues: CAWTLGSTEAFF. The DNA of the CDR3 is TGTGCCTGGACCCTTGGGAGCACTGAAGCTTTCTTT.

The chain couples TRBV15 to TRBJ2-3; TRBD1 matches at 8 bases. Unmatched junction bases numbered 8, after V lost 1 base and J lost 5 bases. Germline loops: CDR1 LNHNV, CDR2 YYDKDF (reference sequence). There are 16 residues in the CDR3. CDR3 in DNA: TGTGCCACCAGCAGAGCCTTCTCAGGGGGCCTAGATACGCAGTATTTT. Translating it yields CATSRAFSGGLDTQYF.

The V call is TRBV3-1 (or the pseudogene TRBV3-2), the J call TRBJ2-1, with TRBD1 matching over 8 bases. There are 17 residues in the CDR3. Trimming took 1 base from V and 4 from J; bases not matched to a gene: 9. CDR1 and CDR2 (germline): LGHDT, YNNKEL (reference sequence). CDR3 residues: CASSQALQGGFYNEQFF. The CDR3 bases are TGTGCCAGCAGCCAAGCTTTACAGGGGGGATTTTACAATGAGCAGTTCTTC.

The chain couples TRBV11-2 to TRBJ2-3; 7 bases fit TRBD2. The CDR3 runs to 14 residues. Germline loops: CDR1 SGHAT, CDR2 FQNNGV. Germline trimming cut 2 bases from V and 5 bases from J; bases unmatched to any gene: 4. CDR3 in DNA: TGTGCCAGCAGCTTAAGCGGGATCGGAGATACGCAGTATTTT. It specifies CASSLSGIGDTQYF.

V and J are TRBV9 and TRBJ1-5; D may be TRBD1 (6 bases). The CDR3 loop spans 16 amino acids. Trimming removed 0 bases from V and 3 bases from J, with 13 bases in between. Looked up from germline, CDR1 is SGDLS and CDR2 is YYNGEE. CDR3: CASSVATGGPNQPQHF. The CDR3 nucleotides are TGTGCCAGCAGCGTAGCTACGGGGGGCCCCAATCAGCCCCAGCATTTT.

V and J are TRBV7-2 and TRBJ1-2; 9 bases line up with TRBD1. V was pared by 4 bases and J by 8 bases, with 5 bases of the junction left unmatched. CDR1 and CDR2 from the germline V gene are SGHTA and FQGNSA. The CDR3 has 13 amino acids. The CDR3 region has the DNA TGTGCCAGCAGCTCGGGACAGGGCGGGGGCTACACCTTC. Its translation is CASSSGQGGGYTF.

The J gene is TRBJ1-1, the V gene TRBV19, with D uncertain. The V end lost 2 bases, the J end lost 1 base, and 5 bases lay between the germline ends. CDR1 is LNHDA and CDR2 is SQIVND in the germline V gene (reference sequence). CDR3 size: 13 residues. CDR3 sequence (DNA): TGTGCCAGTAGTATACCGGGGAACACTGAAGCTTTCTTT. Protein product: CASSIPGNTEAFF.